Described below is a single TCR beta chain sequence and its context. Its target is unknown. This specimen comes from a study of T cell responses to AZD1222 COVID-19 vaccine. General study findings and limits: Among AZD1222 vaccinees, only 5 to 7 were seropositive at baseline.

The data were produced by immunoSEQ multiplex PCR, yet TCRdb's version contains in-frame clones alone and is incomplete. Here the sample spans 95,000 to 110,000 clones, about 85% being singletons. With V trimmed by 4 bases and J by 6 bases, 8 bases remained unmatched. Germline V gene sequence: CDR1 SGHNT, CDR2 YENEEA. The CDR3 is made up of 15 amino acids. The clonotype comes from an adult who received the AZD1222 COVID-19 vaccine. The sample was peripheral blood, taken 28 days after the second AZD1222 dose. The rearrangement joins TRBV11-3 to TRBJ1-5; 8 nucleotides line up with TRBD1. CDR3 in amino acids: CASSSQGARGQPQHF. The CDR3 coding sequence is TGTGCCAGCAGCTCGCAGGGGGCTCGGGGTCAGCCCCAGCATTTT. Complete variable domain (other parts from reference TRBV11-3 and TRBJ1-5): EAGVVQSPRYKIIEKKQPVAFWCNPISGHNTLYWYLQNLGQGPELLIRYENEEAVDDSQLPKDRFSAERLKGVDSTLKIQPAELGDSAVYLCASSSQGARGQPQHFGDGTRLSIL.